This T cell receptor beta chain was retrieved from a study of T cell responses to AZD1222 COVID-19 vaccine. On this clone itself: The antigen is unknown.

Assay used: immunoSEQ multiplex PCR; TCRdb lists only in-frame clones, some missing. The repertoire holds 150,000 to 170,000 clones, with 86% as singletons. Overall study results and limits: Compared with day 0, the breadth and depth of the Spike-specific TCR repertoire rose significantly after two doses of AZD1222. Nearly half of the spike-specific TCRs reportedly recognize variant regions that carry no mutations. Spike regions recognized by vaccine-associated CD4 TCRs spanned the protein, led by 160-218 and 743-854.

From germline, CDR1 is SGHAT and CDR2 FQNNGV. V lost 1 base and J lost 9; bases outside the gene matches: 5. CDR3 length equals 14 residues. The source was peripheral blood, collected on day 0 of MenACWY control vaccination. This chain connects TRBV11-2 to TRBJ2-1, with TRBD2 matching over 8 bases. The receptor was isolated from an adult in good health. The CDR3, as DNA: TGTGCCAGCAGCTTAGTATTAGCGGGAACTGAGCAGTTCTTC. Its translation is CASSLVLAGTEQFF.